The 9 T cell receptor beta chains presented below share a single source sample, sequenced in a study of shared clonotypes between healthy human individuals. Sequenced by immunoSEQ multiplex PCR; TCRdb stores in-frame clones only, minus some. The data hold 950,000 to 1,300,000 clones, with around four fifths observed a single time. Sequencing was carried out using memory CD4+ T cells sorted from blood. Subset in this sample: CD45RA-negative fraction. The receptors come from a man between 18 and 35 years old in good health.

CDR3 sequence: CASSQADRATNEKLFF. The CDR3 nucleotides read TGCGCCAGCAGCCAAGCGGACAGGGCAACTAATGAAAAACTGTTTTTT. The chain joins TRBV4-1 to TRBJ1-4, with 8 bases that match TRBD1. CDR1 MGHRA and CDR2 YSYEKL come from the germline V gene. Trimming cost V 1 base and J 0 bases; bases outside gene matches: 1. The CDR3 covers 16 residues.

The gene calls are TRBV15 and TRBJ2-7, with D perhaps being TRBD1 or TRBD2 (6 bases each). The CDR3 length is 13 residues. CDR1 LNHNV and CDR2 YYDKDF come from the germline V gene (reference sequence). V dropped 5 bases and J dropped 6 bases, with 14 bases sitting between them. The CDR3, as DNA: TGTGCCACCAGCCTAGGAGGGGGGCGCGAGCAGTACTTC. Its translation is CATSLGGGREQYF.

The chain employs TRBV5-5 and TRBJ1-3, with TRBD1 matching 8 bases. The length of the CDR3 is 17 residues. Germline CDR1 and CDR2: SGHKS and YYEKEE (reference sequence). V gave up 3 bases and J gave up 0 bases; unmatched junction bases: 8. CDR3 amino acids: CASSSPTGANSGNTIYF. CDR3 bases: TGTGCCAGCAGCTCGCCGACAGGGGCCAACTCTGGAAACACCATATATTTT. Variable domain in full (rest from reference TRBV5-5 and TRBJ1-3): DAGVTQSPTHLIKTRGQQVTLRCSPISGHKSVSWYQQVLGQGPQFIFQYYEKEERGRGNFPDRFSARQFPNYSSELNVNALLLGDSALYLCASSSPTGANSGNTIYFGEGSWLTVV.

The genes are TRBV11-2 and TRBJ1-4; D not resolved. This CDR3 is 15 amino acids long. V dropped 2 bases and J dropped 0 bases, with 7 bases sitting between them. Germline values: CDR1 SGHAT, CDR2 FQNNGV. The CDR3 is CASSLSGPTNEKLFF. CDR3 sequence (DNA): TGTGCCAGCAGCTTAAGTGGACCAACTAATGAAAAACTGTTTTTT.

The CDR3 DNA reads as TGTGCCACCAGCAGAGGAGGACAAGTGAGCGAGCAGTACTTC. As protein: CATSRGGQVSEQYF. This chain joins TRBV15 and TRBJ2-7; D might be TRBD1 (5 bases). The CDR3 contains 14 residues. Trimming removed 1 base at V and 6 bases at J, with 13 bases between. Germline V CDR1 and CDR2: LNHNV, YYDKDF (reference sequence).

For the CDR3, the DNA is TGTGCCAGTAGTACGTTAGACAGAAACTATGGCTACACCTTC. Translated, it gives CASSTLDRNYGYTF. The genes are TRBV19 and TRBJ1-2, with TRBD1 as a possible D gene (5 bases). The CDR3 is made up of 14 amino acids. V gave up 4 bases and J gave up 2 bases, with 11 bases separating them. The V gene's germline CDR1 is LNHDA and CDR2 SQIVND (reference sequence).

V usage is TRBV5-1 and J usage is TRBJ2-2; TRBD2 agrees at 8 bases. The germline gives CDR1 SGHRS, CDR2 YFSETQ. Trimming cost V 5 bases and J 2 bases; bases outside gene matches: 5. The CDR3 length is 15 residues. CDR3 loop: CASRPGTSNTGELFF. DNA for the CDR3: TGCGCCAGCAGGCCCGGGACTAGTAACACCGGGGAGCTGTTTTTT. Full variable domain (rest looked up from reference TRBV5-1 and TRBJ2-2): KAGVTQTPRYLIKTRGQQVTLSCSPISGHRSVSWYQQTPGQGLQFLFEYFSETQRNKGNFPGRFSGRQFSNSRSEMNVSTLELGDSALYLCASRPGTSNTGELFFGEGSRLTVL.

This sequence joins TRBV2 and TRBJ2-1; 12 positions match TRBD1. Germline V CDR1 and CDR2: SNHLY, FYNNEI. The CDR3 consists of 16 residues. Trimming cost V 5 bases and J 6 bases; bases outside gene matches: 8. The CDR3 reads CASSLHGTGGSNEQFF. In DNA, the CDR3 is TGTGCCAGCAGTCTCCATGGGACAGGGGGCTCCAATGAGCAGTTCTTC.

A remark on this clone: In the same sample, other DNA sequences code for this CDR3. V usage is TRBV5-1 and J usage is TRBJ2-5; D is unclear. Germline values: CDR1 SGHRS, CDR2 YFSETQ. CDR3 length: 12 residues. Trimming removed 0 bases at V and 5 bases at J, with 5 bases between. The CDR3 region has the DNA TGCGCCAGCAGCTTGGATACCGAGACCCAGTACTTC. Encoded protein: CASSLDTETQYF.